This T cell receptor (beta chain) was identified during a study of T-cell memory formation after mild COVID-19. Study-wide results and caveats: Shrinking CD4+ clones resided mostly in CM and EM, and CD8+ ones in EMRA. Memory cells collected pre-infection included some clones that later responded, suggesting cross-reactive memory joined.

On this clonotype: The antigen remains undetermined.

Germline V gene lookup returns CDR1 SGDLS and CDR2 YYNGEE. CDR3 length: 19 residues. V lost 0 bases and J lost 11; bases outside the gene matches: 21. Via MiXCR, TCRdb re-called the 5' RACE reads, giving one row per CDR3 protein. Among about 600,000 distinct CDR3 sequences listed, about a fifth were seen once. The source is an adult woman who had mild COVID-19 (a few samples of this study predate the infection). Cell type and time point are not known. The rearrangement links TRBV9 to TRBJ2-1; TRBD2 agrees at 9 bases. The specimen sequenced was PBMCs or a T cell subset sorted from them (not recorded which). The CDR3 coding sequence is TGTGCCAGCAGCGTAGCCCACCTCGGAGTAGCGGGAGTCATGAGTAAGCAGTTCTTC. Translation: CASSVAHLGVAGVMSKQFF.